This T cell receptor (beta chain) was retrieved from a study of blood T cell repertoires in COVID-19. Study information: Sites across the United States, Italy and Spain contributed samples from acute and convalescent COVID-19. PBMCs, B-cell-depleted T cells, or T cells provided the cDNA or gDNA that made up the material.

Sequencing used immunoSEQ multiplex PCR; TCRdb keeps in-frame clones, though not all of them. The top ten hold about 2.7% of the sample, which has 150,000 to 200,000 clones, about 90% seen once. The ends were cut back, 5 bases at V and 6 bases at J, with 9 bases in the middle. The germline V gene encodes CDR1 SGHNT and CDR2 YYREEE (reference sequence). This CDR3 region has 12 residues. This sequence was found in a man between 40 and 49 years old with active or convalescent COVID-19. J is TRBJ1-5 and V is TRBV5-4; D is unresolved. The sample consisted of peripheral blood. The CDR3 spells CASSYRGQPQHF. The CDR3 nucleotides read TGTGCCAGCAGTTATCGGGGTCAGCCCCAGCATTTT. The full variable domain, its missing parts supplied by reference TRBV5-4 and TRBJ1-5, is ETGVTQSPTHLIKTRGQQVTLRCSSQSGHNTVSWYQQALGQGPQFIFQYYREEENGRGNFPPRFSGLQFPNYSSELNVNALELDDSALYLCASSYRGQPQHFGDGTRLSIL.